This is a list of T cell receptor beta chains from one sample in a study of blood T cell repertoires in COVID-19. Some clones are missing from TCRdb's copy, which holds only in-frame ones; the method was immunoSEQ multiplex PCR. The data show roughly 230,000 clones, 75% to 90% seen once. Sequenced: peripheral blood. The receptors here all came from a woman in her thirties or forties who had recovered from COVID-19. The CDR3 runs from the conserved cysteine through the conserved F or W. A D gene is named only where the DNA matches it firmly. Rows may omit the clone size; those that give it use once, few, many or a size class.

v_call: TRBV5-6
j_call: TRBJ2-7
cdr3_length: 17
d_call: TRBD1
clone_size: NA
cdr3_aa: CASSFRILTGERNEQYF
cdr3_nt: TGTGCCAGCAGCTTCAGAATTTTGACAGGGGAAAGGAACGAGCAGTACTTC

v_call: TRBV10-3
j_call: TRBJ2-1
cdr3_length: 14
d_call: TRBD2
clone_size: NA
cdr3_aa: CATSYLAGEDEQFF
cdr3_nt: TGTGCCACCTCATATCTAGCGGGAGAGGATGAGCAGTTCTTC

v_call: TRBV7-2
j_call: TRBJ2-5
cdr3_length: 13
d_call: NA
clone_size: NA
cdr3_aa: CASSLVSGETQYF
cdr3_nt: TGTGCCAGCAGCTTAGTGAGCGGGGAGACCCAGTACTTC

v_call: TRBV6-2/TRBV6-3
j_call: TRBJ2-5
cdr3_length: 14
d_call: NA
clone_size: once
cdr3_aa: CASSYISGEETQYF
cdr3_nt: TGTGCCAGCAGTTACATCTCAGGGGAGGAGACCCAGTACTTC

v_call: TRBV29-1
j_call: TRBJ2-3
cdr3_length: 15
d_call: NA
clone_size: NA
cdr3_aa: CSVERARASTDTQYF
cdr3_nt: TGCAGCGTAGAGAGAGCCCGAGCTAGCACAGATACGCAGTATTTT

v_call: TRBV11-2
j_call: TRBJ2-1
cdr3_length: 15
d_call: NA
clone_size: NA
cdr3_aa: CASSLDSTSFNEQFF
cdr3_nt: TGTGCCAGCAGCTTAGACTCTACTAGTTTCAATGAGCAGTTCTTC

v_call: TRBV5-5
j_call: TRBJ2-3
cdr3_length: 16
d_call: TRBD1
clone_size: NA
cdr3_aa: CASSRIGQGIGDTQYF
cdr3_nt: TGTGCCAGCAGCAGAATCGGACAGGGGATAGGAGATACGCAGTATTTT

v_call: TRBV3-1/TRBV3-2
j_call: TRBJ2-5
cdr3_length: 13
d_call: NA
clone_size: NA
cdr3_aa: CASSHATIETQYF
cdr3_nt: TGTGCCAGCAGCCATGCGACTATAGAGACCCAGTACTTC

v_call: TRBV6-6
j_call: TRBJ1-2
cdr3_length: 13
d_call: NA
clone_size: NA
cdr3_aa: CASSPTGEYGYTF
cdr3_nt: TGTGCCAGCAGTCCTACAGGAGAGTATGGCTACACCTTC

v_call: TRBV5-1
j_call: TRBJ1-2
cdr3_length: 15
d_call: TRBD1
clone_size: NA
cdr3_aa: CASSYQGTGAYGYTF
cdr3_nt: TGCGCCAGCAGCTACCAAGGGACAGGGGCTTATGGCTACACCTTC

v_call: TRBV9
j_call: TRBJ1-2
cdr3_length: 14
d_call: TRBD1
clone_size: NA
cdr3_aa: CASSMGQGADGYTF
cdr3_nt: TGTGCCAGCAGCATGGGACAGGGGGCGGATGGCTACACCTTC

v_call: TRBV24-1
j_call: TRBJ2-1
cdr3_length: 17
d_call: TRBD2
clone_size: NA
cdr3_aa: CATSDLPASGRSNEQFF
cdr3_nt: TGTGCCACCAGTGATTTGCCCGCTAGCGGGAGGTCCAATGAGCAGTTCTTC

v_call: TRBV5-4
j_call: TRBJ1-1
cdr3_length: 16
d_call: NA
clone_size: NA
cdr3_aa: CASSGGTSPTNTEAFF
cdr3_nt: TGTGCCAGCAGCGGAGGGACGAGTCCTACGAACACTGAAGCTTTCTTT

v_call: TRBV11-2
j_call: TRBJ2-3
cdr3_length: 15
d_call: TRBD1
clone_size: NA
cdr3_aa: CASSLVGDSTDTQYF
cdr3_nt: TGTGCCAGCAGCTTAGTGGGGGACAGTACAGATACGCAGTATTTT

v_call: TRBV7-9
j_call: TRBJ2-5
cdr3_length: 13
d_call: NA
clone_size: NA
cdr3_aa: CASSLLQGETQYF
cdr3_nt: TGTGCCAGCAGCTTACTTCAGGGAGAGACCCAGTACTTC

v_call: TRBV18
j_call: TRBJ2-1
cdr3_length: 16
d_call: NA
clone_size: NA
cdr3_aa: CASSGLGASRNNEQFF
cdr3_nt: TGTGCCAGCTCGGGATTAGGGGCCTCGCGGAACAATGAGCAGTTCTTC

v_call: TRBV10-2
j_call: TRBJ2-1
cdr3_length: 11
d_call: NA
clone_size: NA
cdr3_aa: CASSWSDEQFF
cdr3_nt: TGCGCCAGCAGTTGGTCGGATGAGCAGTTCTTC

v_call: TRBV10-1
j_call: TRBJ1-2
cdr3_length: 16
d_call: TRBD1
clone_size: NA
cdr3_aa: CASSESGDRDLGGYTF
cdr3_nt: TGCGCCAGCAGTGAGTCAGGGGACAGGGACCTCGGAGGCTACACCTTC

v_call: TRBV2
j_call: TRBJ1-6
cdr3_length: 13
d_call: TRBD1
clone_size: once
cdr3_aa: CASRTGDNSPLHF
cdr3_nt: TGTGCCAGCAGGACAGGGGATAATTCACCCCTCCACTTT

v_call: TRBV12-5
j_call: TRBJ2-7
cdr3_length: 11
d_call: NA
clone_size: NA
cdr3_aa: CASGEHYEQYF
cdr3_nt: TGTGCTAGTGGTGAACACTACGAGCAGTACTTC

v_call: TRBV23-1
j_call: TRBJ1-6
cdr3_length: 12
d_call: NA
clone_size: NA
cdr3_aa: CASFFTTKPLHF
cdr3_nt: TGCGCCAGCTTCTTCACGACAAAACCCCTCCACTTT

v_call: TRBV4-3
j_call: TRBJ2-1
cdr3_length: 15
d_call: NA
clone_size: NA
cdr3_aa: CASSQEPTQYNEQFF
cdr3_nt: TGCGCCAGCAGCCAAGAGCCGACTCAATACAATGAGCAGTTCTTC

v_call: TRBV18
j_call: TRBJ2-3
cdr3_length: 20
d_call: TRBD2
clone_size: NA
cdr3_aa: CASSPMASGTTTASTDTQYF
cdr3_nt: TGTGCCAGCTCACCAATGGCTAGCGGAACCACGACAGCTAGCACAGATACGCAGTATTTT

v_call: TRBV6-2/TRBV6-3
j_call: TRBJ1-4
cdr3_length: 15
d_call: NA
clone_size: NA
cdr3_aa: CASSYGGTENEKLFF
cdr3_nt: TGTGCCAGCAGTTATGGCGGGACGGAGAATGAAAAACTGTTTTTT

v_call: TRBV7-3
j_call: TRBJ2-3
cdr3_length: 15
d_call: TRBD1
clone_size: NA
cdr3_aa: CASSLTRGGKDTQYF
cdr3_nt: TGTGCCAGCAGCTTAACTAGAGGGGGCAAAGATACGCAGTATTTT

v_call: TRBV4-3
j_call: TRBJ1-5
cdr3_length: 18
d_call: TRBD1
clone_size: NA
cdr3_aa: CASSPTGGTGDAYQPQHF
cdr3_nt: TGCGCCAGCAGCCCCACAGGGGGGACAGGGGATGCGTATCAGCCCCAGCATTTT

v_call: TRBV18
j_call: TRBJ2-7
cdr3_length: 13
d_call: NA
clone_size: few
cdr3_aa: CASSPETAYEQYF
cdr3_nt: TGTGCCAGCTCACCAGAGACAGCCTACGAGCAGTACTTC

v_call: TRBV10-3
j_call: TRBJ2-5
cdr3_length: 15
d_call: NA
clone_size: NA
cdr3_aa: CAISPGGGPYETQYF
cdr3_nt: TGTGCCATCAGTCCCGGCGGGGGCCCCTACGAGACCCAGTACTTC

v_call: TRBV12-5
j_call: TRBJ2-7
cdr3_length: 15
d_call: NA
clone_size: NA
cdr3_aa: CASGLVLGLSHEQYF
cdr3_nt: TGTGCTAGTGGTTTGGTACTAGGGTTAAGCCACGAGCAGTACTTC

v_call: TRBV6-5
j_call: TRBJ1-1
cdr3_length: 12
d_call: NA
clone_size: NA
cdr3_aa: CASSYGPTEAFF
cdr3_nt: TGTGCCAGCAGTTACGGGCCTACTGAAGCTTTCTTT

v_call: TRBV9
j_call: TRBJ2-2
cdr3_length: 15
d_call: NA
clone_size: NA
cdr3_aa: CASSVLAANTGELFF
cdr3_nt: TGTGCCAGCAGCGTACTAGCTGCGAACACCGGGGAGCTGTTTTTT

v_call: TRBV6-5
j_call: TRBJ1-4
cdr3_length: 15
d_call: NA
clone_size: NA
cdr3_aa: CASSPRWGDREKLFF
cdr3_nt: TGTGCCAGCAGTCCCAGGTGGGGGGATCGTGAAAAACTGTTTTTT

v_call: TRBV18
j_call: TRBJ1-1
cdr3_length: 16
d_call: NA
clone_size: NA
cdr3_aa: CASSPLTGPPNTEAFF
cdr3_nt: TGTGCCAGCTCCCCCCTGACAGGCCCCCCGAACACTGAAGCTTTCTTT

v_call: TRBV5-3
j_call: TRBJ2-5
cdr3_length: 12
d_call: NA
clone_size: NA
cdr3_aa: CARRPREETQYF
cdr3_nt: TGTGCCAGACGGCCCCGGGAGGAGACCCAGTACTTC

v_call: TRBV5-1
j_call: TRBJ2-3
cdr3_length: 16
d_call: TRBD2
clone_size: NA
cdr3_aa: CASSPILAGPTDTQYF
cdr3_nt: TGCGCCAGCAGCCCCATACTAGCGGGTCCCACAGATACGCAGTATTTT